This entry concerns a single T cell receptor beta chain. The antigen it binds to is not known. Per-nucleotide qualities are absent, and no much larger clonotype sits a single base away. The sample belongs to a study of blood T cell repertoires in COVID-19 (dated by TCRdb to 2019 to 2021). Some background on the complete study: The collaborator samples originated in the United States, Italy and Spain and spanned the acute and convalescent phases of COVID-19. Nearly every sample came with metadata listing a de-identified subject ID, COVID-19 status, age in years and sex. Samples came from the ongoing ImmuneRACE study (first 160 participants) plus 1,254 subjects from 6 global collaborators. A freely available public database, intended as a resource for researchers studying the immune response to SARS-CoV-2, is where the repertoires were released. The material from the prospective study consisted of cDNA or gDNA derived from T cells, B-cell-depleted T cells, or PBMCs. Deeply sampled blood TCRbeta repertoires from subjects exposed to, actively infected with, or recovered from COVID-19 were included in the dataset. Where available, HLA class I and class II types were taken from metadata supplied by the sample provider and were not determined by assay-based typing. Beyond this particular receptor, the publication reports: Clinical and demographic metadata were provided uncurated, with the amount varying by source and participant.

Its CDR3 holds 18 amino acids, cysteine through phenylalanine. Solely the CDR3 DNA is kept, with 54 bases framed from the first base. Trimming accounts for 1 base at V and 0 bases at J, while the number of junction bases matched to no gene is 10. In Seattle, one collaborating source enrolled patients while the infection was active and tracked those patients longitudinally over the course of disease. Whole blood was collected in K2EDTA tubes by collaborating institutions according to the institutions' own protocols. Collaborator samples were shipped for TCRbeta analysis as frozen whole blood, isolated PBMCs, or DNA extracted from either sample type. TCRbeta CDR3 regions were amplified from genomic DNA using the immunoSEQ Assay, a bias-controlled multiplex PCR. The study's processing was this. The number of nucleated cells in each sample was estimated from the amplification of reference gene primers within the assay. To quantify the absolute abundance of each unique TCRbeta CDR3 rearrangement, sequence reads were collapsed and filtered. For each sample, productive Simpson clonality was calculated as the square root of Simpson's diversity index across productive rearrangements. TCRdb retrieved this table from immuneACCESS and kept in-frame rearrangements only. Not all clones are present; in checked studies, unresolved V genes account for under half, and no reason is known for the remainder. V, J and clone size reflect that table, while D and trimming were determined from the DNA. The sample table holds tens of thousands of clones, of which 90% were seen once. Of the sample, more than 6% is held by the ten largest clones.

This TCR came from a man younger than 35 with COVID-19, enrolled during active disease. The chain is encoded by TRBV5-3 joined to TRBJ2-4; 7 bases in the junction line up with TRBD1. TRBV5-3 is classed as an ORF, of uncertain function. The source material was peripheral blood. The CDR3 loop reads CARSLTGDGWEAKNIQYF. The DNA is TGTGCCAGAAGCTTGACAGGGGATGGCTGGGAAGCCAAAAACATTCAGTACTTC.